This T cell receptor beta chain was identified in a study of T cells expressing NK-cell markers. Study-level information: Source material for TCR beta repertoires consisted of sorted CD3+CD56+NKG2C+, CD3+CD56+NKG2C- and CD3+CD56-NKG2C+ T cells.

Points from the study as a whole: A range of 1.0-7.0% of CD8+ T cells consisted of dominant NKG2C+ clonotypes in 5 to 7 donors. In a handful of donors, dominant clonotypes made up about 28.3-60.1% of CD3+CD56-NKG2C+ cells.

TCRdb derives one entry per CDR3 protein from the 5' RACE reads, leaving out DNA. The sample table sets out roughly 380,000 distinct CDR3 sequences. Regarding this clonotype: Its antigen remains unknown.

The CDR3 has 16 residues. The receptor's source is a man between 18 and 69 years old in good health. Sequencing was performed on blood T cells: a sorted CD56 or NKG2C T cell subset, CD4+ or CD8+ T cells, or bulk PBMC T cells (not recorded which). The chain has TRBV12-3 or TRBV12-4 and TRBJ1-3; the TCRdb D gene call, TRBD1, has no DNA to confirm it. The CDR3 loop is CASNKRDRDGGNTIYF.